The rows below give T cell receptor beta chains drawn from one sample of a study of monozygotic twins with inflammatory bowel disease. TCRdb reworked the 5' RACE reads into one entry per CDR3 protein, no DNA. The ten top clones account for 2% to 2.5%, within a sample of around 450,000 distinct CDR3 sequences. Sequencing was performed on blood. The receptors stem from a human donor with ulcerative colitis or Crohn's disease, or a healthy co-twin of an affected twin (not recorded which). CDR3s include the opening cysteine and the closing phenylalanine or tryptophan.

TRBJ2-3,TRBV4-1,CASSQGGRGPDTQYF
TRBJ1-2,TRBV6-5,CASSSGPNYGYTF
TRBJ2-4,TRBV6-5,CASSKRVGNIQYF
TRBJ2-1,TRBV7-2,CASSAYTGTHEQFF
TRBJ2-7,TRBV5-1,CASSLSPGQGAYEQYF
TRBJ2-3,TRBV12-3/TRBV12-4,CASSIGLAGLTDTQYF
TRBJ2-7,TRBV5-1,CASSLIPSSYEQYF
TRBJ2-7,TRBV12-3/TRBV12-4,CASSRRGPANEQYF
TRBJ1-6,TRBV15,CATNGQGNSPLHF
TRBJ2-1,TRBV7-2,CASSPQPGDLGNEQFF
TRBJ1-2,TRBV11-2,CASTSGPSSGYTF
TRBJ2-1,TRBV6-4,CASSMLGSNEQFF
TRBJ2-2,TRBV9,CASSVEQGGWTGELFF
TRBJ1-1,TRBV7-2,CASTTFTGTEAFF
TRBJ1-5,TRBV30,CAWSVQGSNQPQHF
TRBJ1-1,TRBV7-6,CASSFDGTGALPTEAFF
TRBJ2-5,TRBV7-3,CASSPTGTTETQYF
TRBJ2-7,TRBV7-2,CASSLGPLAGRTYEQYF
TRBJ2-2,TRBV29-1,CSADGLGAGELFF
TRBJ2-7,TRBV29-1,CSVEKRAGGTAYEQYF
TRBJ2-2,TRBV6-4,CASATFSGIGGELFF
TRBJ2-7,TRBV2,CASSVLAGGNYEQYF
TRBJ2-1,TRBV20-1,CSALSRNEQFF
TRBJ2-7,TRBV7-9,CASSLAISEQYF